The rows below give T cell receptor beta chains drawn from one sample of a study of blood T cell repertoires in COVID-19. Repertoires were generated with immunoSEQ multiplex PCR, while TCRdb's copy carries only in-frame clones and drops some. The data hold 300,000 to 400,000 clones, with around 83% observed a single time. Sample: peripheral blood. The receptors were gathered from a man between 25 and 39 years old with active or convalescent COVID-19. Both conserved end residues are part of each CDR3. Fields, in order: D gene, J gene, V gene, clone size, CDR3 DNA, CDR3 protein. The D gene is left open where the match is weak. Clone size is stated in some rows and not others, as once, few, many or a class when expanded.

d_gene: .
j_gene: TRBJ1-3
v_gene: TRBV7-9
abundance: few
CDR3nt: TGTGCCAGCAGCTTAGGTGGGGCAGGAAACACCATATATTTT
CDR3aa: CASSLGGAGNTIYF

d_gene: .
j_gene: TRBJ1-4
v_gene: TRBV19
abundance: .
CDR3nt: TGTGCCAGTACCCCGGGGGCTAATGAAAAACTGTTTTTT
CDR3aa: CASTPGANEKLFF

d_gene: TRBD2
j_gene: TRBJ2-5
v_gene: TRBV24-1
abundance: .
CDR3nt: TGTGCCACCAGTGACCCAACTAGCGGGGGGTTGGAGACCCAGTACTTC
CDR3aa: CATSDPTSGGLETQYF

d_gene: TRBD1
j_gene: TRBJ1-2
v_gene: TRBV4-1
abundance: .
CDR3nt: TGCGCCAGCAGCCAAGATACGAACCGGGACAGGGTTAATGGCTACACCTTC
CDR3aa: CASSQDTNRDRVNGYTF

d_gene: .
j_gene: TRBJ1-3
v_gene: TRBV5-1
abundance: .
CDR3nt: TGCGCCAGCAGCCTGGACAGTTCTGGAAACACCATATATTTT
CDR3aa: CASSLDSSGNTIYF

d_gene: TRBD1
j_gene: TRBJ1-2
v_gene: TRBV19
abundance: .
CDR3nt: TGTGCCAGTAGTATCGGGACAGACGACTATGGCTACACCTTC
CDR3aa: CASSIGTDDYGYTF

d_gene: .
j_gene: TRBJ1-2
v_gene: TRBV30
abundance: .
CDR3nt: TGTGCCTGGAGTCGGCGGCTGAACTATGGCTACACCTTC
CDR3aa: CAWSRRLNYGYTF

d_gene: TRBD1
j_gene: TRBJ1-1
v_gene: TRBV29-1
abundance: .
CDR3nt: TGCAGCGTTCGGGCCGGGACAGGGGGCAAGACAAACACTGAAGCTTTCTTT
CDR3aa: CSVRAGTGGKTNTEAFF

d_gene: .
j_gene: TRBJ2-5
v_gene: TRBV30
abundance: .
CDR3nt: TGTGCCTGGAGCGTGGAGAGCTACCAAGAGACCCAGTACTTC
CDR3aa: CAWSVESYQETQYF

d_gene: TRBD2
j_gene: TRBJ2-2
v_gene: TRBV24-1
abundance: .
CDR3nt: TGTGCCACCCCTCCCCGGACTAGAGAATTCGGGGAGCTGTTTTTT
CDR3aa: CATPPRTREFGELFF

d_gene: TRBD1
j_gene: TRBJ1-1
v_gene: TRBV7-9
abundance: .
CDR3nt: TGTGCCAGCACCAGGGGCGCGGACAGGGGGACGCACACTGAAGCTTTCTTT
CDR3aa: CASTRGADRGTHTEAFF

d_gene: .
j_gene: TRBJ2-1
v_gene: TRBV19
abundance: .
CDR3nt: TGTGCCAGTGGGGCCGGATACAATGAGCAGTTCTTC
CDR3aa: CASGAGYNEQFF

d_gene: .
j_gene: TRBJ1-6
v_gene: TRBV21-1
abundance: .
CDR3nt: TGTGCCAGCAGCAAAGAAGGGAGGGTTAGGGGCTCCTATAATTCACCCCTCCACTTT
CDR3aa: CASSKEGRVRGSYNSPLHF

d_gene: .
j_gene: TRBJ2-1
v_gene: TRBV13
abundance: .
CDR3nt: TGTGCCAGCAGCTTAGTAGGGAGCGGGTCCTACAATGAGCAGTTCTTC
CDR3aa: CASSLVGSGSYNEQFF

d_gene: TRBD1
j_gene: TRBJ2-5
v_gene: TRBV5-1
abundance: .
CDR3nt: TGCGCCAGCAGCCCAGGGGGTCGAGAGACCCAGTACTTC
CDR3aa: CASSPGGRETQYF

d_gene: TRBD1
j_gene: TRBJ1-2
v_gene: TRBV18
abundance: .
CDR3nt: TGTGCCAGCTCGCTTAGGGACGACAGGGGGCGTGATGGCTACACCTTC
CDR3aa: CASSLRDDRGRDGYTF

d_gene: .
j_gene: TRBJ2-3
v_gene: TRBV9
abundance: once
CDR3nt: TGTGCCAGCAGCGTAGACAGTAGCACAGATACGCAGTATTTT
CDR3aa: CASSVDSSTDTQYF

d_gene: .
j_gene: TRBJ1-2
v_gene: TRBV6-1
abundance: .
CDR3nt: TGTGCCAGCAGTGAAGGGCAGCGCTATGGCTACACCTTC
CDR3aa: CASSEGQRYGYTF

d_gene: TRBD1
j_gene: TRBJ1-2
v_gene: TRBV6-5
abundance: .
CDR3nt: TGTGCCAGCAGTTATTCGGCAGGGGGCGACTATGGCTACACCTTC
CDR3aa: CASSYSAGGDYGYTF

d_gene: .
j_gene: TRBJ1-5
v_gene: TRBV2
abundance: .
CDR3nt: TGTGCCAGCAGTGAGGGAGATAGGAGCAATCAGCCCCAGCATTTT
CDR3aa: CASSEGDRSNQPQHF

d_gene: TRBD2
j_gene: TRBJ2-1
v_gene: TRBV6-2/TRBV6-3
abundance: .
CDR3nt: TGTGCCAGCAGCTCAGCGGGAGTGGGGTACAATGAGCAGTTCTTC
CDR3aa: CASSSAGVGYNEQFF

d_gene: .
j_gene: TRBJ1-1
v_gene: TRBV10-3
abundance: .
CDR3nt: TGTGCCATCAGTGAGGGGGGCCGGAACACTGAAGCTTTCTTT
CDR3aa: CAISEGGRNTEAFF

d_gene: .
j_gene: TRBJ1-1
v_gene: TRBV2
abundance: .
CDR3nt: TGTGCCAGCAGACTGGATACAGGGTTGTACACTGAAGCTTTCTTT
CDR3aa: CASRLDTGLYTEAFF

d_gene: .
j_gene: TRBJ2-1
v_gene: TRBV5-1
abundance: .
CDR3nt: TGCGCCAGCAATCCGGAGCCGGGATTGAATGAGCAGTTCTTC
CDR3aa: CASNPEPGLNEQFF

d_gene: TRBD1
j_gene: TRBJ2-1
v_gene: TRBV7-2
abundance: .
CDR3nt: TGTGCCAGCACCTCCGGACAGGGGGCTTTTAATGAGCAGTTCTTC
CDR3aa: CASTSGQGAFNEQFF

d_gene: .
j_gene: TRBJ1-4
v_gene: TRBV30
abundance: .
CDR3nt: TGTGCCTGGAGCCCGGACAGTTTAAATGAAAAACTGTTTTTT
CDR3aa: CAWSPDSLNEKLFF

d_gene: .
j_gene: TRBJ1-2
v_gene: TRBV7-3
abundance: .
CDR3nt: TGTGCCAGCAGCTTCAGGGGAGGGGATGGCTACACCTTC
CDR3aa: CASSFRGGDGYTF

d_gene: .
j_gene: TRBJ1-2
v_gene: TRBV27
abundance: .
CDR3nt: TGTGCCGGAGGAAGGGGGTTAGGCTACACCTTC
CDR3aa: CAGGRGLGYTF

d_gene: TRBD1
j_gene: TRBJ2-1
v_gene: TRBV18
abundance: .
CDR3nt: TGTGCCAGCTCACAACCGGGACAGGGGGCATCTGAGCAGTTCTTC
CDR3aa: CASSQPGQGASEQFF

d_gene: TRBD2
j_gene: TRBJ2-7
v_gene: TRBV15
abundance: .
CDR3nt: TGTGCCACCAGCTCCCGGACTAGCGGTATAGGGGAGCAGTACTTC
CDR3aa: CATSSRTSGIGEQYF

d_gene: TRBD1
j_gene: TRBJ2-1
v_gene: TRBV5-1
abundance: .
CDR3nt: TGCGCCAGCAGCCAGGGACAGACTACCGATGAGCAGTTCTTC
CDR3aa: CASSQGQTTDEQFF

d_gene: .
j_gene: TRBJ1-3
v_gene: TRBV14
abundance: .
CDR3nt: TGTGCCAGCAGCCAAGTCACTACCATATATTTT
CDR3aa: CASSQVTTIYF

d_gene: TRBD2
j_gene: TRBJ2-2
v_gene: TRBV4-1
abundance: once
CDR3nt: TGCGCCAGCAGTCGGGTTTCTAAGATAGCGGGGGACACCGGGGAGCTGTTTTTT
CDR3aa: CASSRVSKIAGDTGELFF

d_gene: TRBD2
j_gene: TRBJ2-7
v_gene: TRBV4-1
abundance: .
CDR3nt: TGCGCCAGCAGCCAAGGGACTAGCGGGAGGTACGAGCAGTACTTC
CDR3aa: CASSQGTSGRYEQYF

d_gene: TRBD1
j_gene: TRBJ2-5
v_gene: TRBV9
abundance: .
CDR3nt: TGTGCCAGCAGCTCAGGACAGGGGAAGTGGGAGACCCAGTACTTC
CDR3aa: CASSSGQGKWETQYF

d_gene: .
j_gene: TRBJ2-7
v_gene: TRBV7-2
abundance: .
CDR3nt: TGTGCCAGCAGGCTTGAACAGGGCTCCTACGAGCAGTACTTC
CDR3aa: CASRLEQGSYEQYF